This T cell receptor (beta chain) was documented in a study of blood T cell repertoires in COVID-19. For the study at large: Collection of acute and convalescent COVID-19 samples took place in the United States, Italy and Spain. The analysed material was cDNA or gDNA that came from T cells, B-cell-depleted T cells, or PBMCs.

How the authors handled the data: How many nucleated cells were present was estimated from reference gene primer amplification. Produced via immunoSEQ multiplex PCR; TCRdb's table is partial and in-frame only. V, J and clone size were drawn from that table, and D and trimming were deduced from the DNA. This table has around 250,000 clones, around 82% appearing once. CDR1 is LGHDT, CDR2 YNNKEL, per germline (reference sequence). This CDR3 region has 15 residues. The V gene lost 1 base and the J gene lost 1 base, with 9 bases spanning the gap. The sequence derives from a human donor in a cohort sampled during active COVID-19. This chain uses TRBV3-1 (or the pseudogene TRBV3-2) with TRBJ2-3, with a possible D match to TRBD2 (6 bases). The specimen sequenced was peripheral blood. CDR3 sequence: CASSQGRVGTDTQYF. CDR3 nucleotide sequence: TGTGCCAGCAGCCAAGGGAGGGTGGGCACAGATACGCAGTATTTT.